This TCR beta chain was sequenced during a study of OX40 agonist ivuxolimab in advanced cancers. Broadly, across the study: Ivuxolimab, which targeted the costimulatory receptor OX40 (CD134), was an agonistic, fully human IgG2 monoclonal antibody. The paper describes the monotherapy dose-escalation part (N = 52 patients) of the phase I trial of ivuxolimab. In the dose-escalation cohort, 82.7% of patients were male, and the mean age was around 60 years, with a range of about 23 to 90. Intravenous ivuxolimab was administered to patients every 2 weeks at six dose levels: 0.01, 0.1, 0.3, 1.5, 3 and 10 mg/kg. Peripheral TCRbeta sequencing aimed to test whether ivuxolimab altered TCR sequence diversity and caused clonal T-cell expansion. Among the approximately 50 dose-escalation patients, about 19 had hepatocellular carcinoma, about 15 melanoma, 9 renal cell carcinoma and 9 head and neck cancer. Patients were allowed to have had prior anti-PD-1, anti-PD-L1 or anti-CTLA-4 therapy, and around two fifths of the dose-escalation patients had been treated with checkpoint inhibitors. Three dose-escalation patients achieved partial responses, one with hepatocellular carcinoma and two with cutaneous melanoma.

Trimming costs V 1 base and J 0 bases, and their ends lie 10 bases apart. CDR1 and CDR2 (LGHNA, YNFKEQ) derive from the germline V gene. From cysteine to phenylalanine, the CDR3 is 16 amino acids long. Only the CDR3 region is kept as DNA, spanning 48 bases read in frame from base 1. Here is what the overall study found, with its caveats: At doses of 0.1 to 3.0 mg/kg, clonal expansion of both CD4+ and CD8+ T cells in blood was seen between baseline and week 6. Antigen specificity was not determined for the clonally expanded peripheral T cells. Partial responders in the 0.1-3.0 mg/kg groups had among the lowest normalized peripheral clonal expansion, especially among CD8+ T cells. After ivuxolimab, more expanded clones were found on average in CD8+ T cells than in CD4+ T cells. Low levels of normalized T-cell clonal expansion were also seen in some nonresponding patients.

As for this clone: This clone's antigen is unknown. No per-base quality is available; no much larger clone lies one base away.

The trial excluded patients who had a history of autoimmune disease or who were on systemic immunosuppression. Peripheral blood for TCR sequencing was collected from all dose cohorts at baseline, on cycle 4 day 1, and on cycle 7 day 1. Samples came from an open-label, multicenter, first-in-human phase I dose-escalation trial of ivuxolimab. The trial enrolled adults with locally advanced or metastatic head and neck squamous cell, hepatocellular, melanoma or renal cell carcinoma. CD4+ and CD8+ T cells were sorted separately from peripheral blood before TCR sequencing. To sequence the TCRbeta CDR3 region, genomic DNA was isolated from the sorted cells. The immunoSEQ Assay was used to sequence the TCRbeta CDR3 regions. TCRdb obtained this table from immuneACCESS and retained in-frame rearrangements with V and J assigned. These tables miss some clones; where compared with another copy, unresolved V genes account for less than half of the shortfall, and the remainder is unexplained. The sample includes about 40,000 clones, with 82% observed a single time. Of the sample, under 2% is held by the ten largest clones.

The source material was CD4+ or CD8+ T cells sorted from blood, sampled in a trial of the OX40 agonist ivuxolimab. Recombination joined TRBV4-2 with TRBJ2-1, with TRBD2 as a weak D call on 6 bases. This receptor was obtained from an adult with an advanced solid tumor such as melanoma, head and neck, liver or kidney cancer. The CDR3 protein sequence reads: CASSQAGVGSYNEQFF. At the DNA level, the sequence is TGTGCCAGCAGCCAAGCGGGGGTGGGCTCCTACAATGAGCAGTTCTTC.